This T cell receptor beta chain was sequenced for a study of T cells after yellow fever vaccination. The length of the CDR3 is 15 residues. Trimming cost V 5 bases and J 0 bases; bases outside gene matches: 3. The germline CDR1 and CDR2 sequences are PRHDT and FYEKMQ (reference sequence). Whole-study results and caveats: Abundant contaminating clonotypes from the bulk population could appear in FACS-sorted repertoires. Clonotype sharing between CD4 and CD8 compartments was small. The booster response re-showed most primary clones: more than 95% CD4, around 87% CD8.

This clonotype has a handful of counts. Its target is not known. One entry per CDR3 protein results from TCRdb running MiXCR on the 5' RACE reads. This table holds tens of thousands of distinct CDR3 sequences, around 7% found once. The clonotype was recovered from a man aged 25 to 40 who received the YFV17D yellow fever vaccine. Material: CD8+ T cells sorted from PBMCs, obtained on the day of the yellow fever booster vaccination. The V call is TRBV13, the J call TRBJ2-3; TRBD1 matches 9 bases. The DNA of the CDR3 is TGTGCCAGCAGCGACAGGGGGAACAGCACAGATACGCAGTATTTT. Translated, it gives CASSDRGNSTDTQYF.